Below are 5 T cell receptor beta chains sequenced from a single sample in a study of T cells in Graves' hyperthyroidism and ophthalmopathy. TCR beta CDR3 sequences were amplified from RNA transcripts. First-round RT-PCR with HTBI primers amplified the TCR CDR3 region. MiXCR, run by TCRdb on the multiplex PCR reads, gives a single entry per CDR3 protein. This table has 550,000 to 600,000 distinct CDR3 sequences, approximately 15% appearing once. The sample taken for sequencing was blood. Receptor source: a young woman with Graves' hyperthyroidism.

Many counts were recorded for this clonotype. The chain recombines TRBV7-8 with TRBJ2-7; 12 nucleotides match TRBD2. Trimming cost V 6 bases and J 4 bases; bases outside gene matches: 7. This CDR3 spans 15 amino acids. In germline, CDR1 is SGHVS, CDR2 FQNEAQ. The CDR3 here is CASRPTSGSVYEQYF. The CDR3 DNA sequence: TGTGCCAGCAGACCGACTAGCGGGAGTGTGTACGAGCAGTACTTC.

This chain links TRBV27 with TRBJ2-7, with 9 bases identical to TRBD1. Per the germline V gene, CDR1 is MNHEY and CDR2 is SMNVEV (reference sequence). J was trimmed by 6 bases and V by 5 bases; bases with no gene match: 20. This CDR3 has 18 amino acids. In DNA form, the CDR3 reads TGTGCCAGCAGTGAATCGTGGGGGTTAGGACAGGGGCTCCTCGAGCAGTACTTC. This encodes CASSESWGLGQGLLEQYF.

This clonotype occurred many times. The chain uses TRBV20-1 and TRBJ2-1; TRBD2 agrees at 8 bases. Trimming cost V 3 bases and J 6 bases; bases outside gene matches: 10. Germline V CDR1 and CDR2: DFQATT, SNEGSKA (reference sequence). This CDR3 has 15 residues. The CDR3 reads CSASPQGSGINEQFF. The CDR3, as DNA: TGCAGTGCTAGCCCCCAGGGTAGCGGGATCAATGAGCAGTTCTTC.

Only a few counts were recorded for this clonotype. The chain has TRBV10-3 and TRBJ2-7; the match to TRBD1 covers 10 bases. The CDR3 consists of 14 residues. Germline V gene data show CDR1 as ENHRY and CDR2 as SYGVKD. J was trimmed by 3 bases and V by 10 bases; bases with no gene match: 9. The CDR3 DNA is TGTGCCACGATTCCCGGGACAGGGGTCTACGAGCAGTACTTC. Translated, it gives CATIPGTGVYEQYF.

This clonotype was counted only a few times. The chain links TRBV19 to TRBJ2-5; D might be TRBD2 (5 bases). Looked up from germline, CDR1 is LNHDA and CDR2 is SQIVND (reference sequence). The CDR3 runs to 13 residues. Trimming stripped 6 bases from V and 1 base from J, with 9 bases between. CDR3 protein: CASRAGGQETQYF. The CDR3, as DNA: TGTGCCAGTAGGGCGGGCGGCCAAGAGACCCAGTACTTC. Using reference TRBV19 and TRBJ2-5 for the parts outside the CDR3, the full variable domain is DGGITQSPKYLFRKEGQNVTLSCEQNLNHDAMYWYRQDPGQGLRLIYYSQIVNDFQKGDIAEGYSVSREKKESFPLTVTSAQKNPTAFYLCASRAGGQETQYFGPGTRLLVL.